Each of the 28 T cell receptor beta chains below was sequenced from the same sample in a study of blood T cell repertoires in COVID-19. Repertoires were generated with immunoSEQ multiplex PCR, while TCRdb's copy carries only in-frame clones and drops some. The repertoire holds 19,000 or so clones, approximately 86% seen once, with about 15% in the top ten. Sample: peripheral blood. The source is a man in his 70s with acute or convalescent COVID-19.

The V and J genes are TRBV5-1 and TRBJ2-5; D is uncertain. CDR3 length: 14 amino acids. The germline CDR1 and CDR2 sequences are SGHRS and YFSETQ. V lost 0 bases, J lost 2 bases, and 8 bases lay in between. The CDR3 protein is CASSLGLTQETQYF. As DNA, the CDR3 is TGCGCCAGCAGCTTGGGACTGACTCAAGAGACCCAGTACTTC. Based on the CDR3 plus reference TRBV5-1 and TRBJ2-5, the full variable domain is KAGVTQTPRYLIKTRGQQVTLSCSPISGHRSVSWYQQTPGQGLQFLFEYFSETQRNKGNFPGRFSGRQFSNSRSEMNVSTLELGDSALYLCASSLGLTQETQYFGPGTRLLVL.

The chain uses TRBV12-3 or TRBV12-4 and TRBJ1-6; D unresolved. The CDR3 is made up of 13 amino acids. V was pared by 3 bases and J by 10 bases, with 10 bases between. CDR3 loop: CASSLQVDSPLHF. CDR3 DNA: TGTGCCAGCAGTTTGCAGGTCGACTCACCCCTCCACTTT.

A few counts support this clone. The CDR3 loop is CASSQVKSGAYNEQFF. CDR3 nucleotides: TGCGCCAGCAGCCAAGTCAAGAGCGGGGCCTACAATGAGCAGTTCTTC. The V call is TRBV4-1, the J call TRBJ2-1; TRBD2 aligns across 7 bases. CDR3 length equals 16 residues. Looked up from germline, CDR1 is MGHRA and CDR2 is YSYEKL. With V trimmed by 1 base and J by 2 bases, 5 bases remained unmatched.

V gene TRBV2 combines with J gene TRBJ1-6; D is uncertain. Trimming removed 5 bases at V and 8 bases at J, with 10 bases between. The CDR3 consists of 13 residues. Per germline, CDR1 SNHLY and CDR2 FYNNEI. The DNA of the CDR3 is TGTGCCAGCAGTCCTCCAACTTATTCACCCCTCCACTTT. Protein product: CASSPPTYSPLHF. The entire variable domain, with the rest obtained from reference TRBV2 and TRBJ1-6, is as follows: EPEVTQTPSHQVTQMGQEVILRCVPISNHLYFYWYRQILGQKVEFLVSFYNNEISEKSEIFDDQFSVERPDGSNFTLKIRSTKLEDSAMYFCASSPPTYSPLHFGNGTRLTVT.

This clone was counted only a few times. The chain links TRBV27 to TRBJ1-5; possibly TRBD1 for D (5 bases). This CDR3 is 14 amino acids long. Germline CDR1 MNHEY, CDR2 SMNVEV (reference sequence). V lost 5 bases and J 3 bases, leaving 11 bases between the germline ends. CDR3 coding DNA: TGTGCCAGCAGTCCGACAGACTCCAATCAGCCCCAGCATTTT. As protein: CASSPTDSNQPQHF.

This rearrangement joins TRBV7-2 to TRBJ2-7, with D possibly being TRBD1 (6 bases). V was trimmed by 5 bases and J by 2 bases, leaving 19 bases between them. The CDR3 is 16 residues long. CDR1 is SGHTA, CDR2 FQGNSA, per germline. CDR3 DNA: TGTGCCAGCAGCACACCCGGGACAAAGATTACCTACGAGCAGTACTTC. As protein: CASSTPGTKITYEQYF.

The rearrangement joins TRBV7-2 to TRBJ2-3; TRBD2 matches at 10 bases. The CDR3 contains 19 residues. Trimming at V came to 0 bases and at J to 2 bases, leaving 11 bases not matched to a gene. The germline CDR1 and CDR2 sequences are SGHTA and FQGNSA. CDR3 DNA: TGTGCCAGCAGCTTAGCAGGCCTAGCGGGGGACTATTTCACAGATACGCAGTATTTT. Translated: CASSLAGLAGDYFTDTQYF.

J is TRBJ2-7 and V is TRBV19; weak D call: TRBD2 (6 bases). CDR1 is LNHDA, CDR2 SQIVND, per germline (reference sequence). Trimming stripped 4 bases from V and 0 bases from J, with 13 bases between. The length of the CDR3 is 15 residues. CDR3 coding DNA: TGTGCCAGTAGTAGGGGGGACGGCCTCTCCTACGAGCAGTACTTC. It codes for CASSRGDGLSYEQYF.

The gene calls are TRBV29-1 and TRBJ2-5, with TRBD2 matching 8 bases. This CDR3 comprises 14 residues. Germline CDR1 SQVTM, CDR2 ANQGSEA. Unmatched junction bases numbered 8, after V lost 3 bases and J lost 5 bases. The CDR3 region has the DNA TGCAGCGTTGAGCAGCGGGAGAAACGGGAGACCCAGTACTTC. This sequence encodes CSVEQREKRETQYF.

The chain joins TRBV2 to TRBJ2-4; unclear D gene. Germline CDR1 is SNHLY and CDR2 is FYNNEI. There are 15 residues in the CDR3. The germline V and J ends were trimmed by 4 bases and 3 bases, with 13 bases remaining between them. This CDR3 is CASSAREVSKNIQYF. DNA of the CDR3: TGTGCCAGCAGTGCCCGCGAGGTTAGCAAAAACATTCAGTACTTC.

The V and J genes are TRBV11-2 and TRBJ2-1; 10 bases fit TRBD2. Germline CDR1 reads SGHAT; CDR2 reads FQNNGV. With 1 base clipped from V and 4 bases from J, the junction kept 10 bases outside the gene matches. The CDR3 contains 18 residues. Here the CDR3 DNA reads TGTGCCAGCAGCTTAGGGGTTTTTAGCGGGAGGACTTACAATGAGCAGTTCTTC. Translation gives CASSLGVFSGRTYNEQFF. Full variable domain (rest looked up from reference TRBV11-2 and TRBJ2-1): EAGVAQSPRYKIIEKRQSVAFWCNPISGHATLYWYQQILGQGPKLLIQFQNNGVVDDSQLPKDRFSAERLKGVDSTLKIQPAKLEDSAVYLCASSLGVFSGRTYNEQFFGPGTRLTVL.

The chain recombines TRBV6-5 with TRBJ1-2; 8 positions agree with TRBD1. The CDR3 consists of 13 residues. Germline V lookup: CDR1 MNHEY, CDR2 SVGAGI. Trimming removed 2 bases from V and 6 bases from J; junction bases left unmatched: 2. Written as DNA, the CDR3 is TGTGCCAGCAGTTACGTCAGGGGGCATGGCTACACCTTC. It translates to CASSYVRGHGYTF.

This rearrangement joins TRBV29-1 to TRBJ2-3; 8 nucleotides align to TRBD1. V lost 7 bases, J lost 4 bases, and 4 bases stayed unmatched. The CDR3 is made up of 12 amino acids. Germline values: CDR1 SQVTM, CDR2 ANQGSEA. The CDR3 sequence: CSEKQGADTQYF. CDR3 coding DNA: TGCAGCGAAAAACAGGGGGCAGATACGCAGTATTTT.

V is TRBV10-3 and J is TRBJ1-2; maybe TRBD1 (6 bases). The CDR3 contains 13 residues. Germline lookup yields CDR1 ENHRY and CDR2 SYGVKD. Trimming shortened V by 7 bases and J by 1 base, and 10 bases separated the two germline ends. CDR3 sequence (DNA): TGTGCCATCACGAAGGGGGTTAACTATGGCTACACCTTC. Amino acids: CAITKGVNYGYTF.

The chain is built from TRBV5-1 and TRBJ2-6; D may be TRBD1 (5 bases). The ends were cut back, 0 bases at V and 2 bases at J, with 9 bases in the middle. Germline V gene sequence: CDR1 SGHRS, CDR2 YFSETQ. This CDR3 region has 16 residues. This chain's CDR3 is CASSLDRPAGANVLTF. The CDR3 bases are TGCGCCAGCAGCTTGGACAGGCCCGCTGGGGCCAACGTCCTGACTTTC.

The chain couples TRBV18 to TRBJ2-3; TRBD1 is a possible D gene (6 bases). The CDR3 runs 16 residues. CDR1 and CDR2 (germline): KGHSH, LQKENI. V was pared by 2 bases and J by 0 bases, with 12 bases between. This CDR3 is CASSPGFQGSTDTQYF. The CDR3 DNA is TGTGCCAGCTCACCAGGGTTTCAGGGGAGCACAGATACGCAGTATTTT.

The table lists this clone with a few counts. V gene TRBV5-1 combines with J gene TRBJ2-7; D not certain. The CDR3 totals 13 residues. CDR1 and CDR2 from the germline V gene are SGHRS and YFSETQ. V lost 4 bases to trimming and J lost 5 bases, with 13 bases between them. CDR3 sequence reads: CASSPRGLHEQYF. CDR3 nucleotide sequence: TGCGCCAGCAGCCCCCGAGGCCTGCACGAGCAGTACTTC.

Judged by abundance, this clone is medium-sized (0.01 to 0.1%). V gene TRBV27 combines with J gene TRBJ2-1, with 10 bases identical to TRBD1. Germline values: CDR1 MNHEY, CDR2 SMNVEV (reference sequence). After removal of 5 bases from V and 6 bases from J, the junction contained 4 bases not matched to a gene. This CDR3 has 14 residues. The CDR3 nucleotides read TGTGCCAGCAGTGACAGGGGGCCGGGCAATGAGCAGTTCTTC. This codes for CASSDRGPGNEQFF.

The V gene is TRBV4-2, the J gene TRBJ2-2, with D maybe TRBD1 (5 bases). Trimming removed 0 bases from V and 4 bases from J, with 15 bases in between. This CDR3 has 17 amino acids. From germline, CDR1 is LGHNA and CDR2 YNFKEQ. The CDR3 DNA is TGTGCCAGCAGCCAAGAGACCCAGCAGGGTGGCACCGGGGAGCTGTTTTTT. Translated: CASSQETQQGGTGELFF.

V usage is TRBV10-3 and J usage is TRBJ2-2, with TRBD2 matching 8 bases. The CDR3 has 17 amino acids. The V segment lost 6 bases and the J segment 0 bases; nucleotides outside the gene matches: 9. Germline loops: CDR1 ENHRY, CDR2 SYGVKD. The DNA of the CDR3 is TGTGCCATCAGGGGACAAATAGCGGGATCGAACACCGGGGAGCTGTTTTTT. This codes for CAIRGQIAGSNTGELFF.

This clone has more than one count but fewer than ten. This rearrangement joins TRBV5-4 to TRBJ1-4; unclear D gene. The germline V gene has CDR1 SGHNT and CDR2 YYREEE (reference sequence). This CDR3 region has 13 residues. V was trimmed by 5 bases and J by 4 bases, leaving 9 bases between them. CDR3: CASREKVNEKLFF. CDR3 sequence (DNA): TGTGCCAGCAGAGAGAAAGTTAATGAAAAACTGTTTTTT.

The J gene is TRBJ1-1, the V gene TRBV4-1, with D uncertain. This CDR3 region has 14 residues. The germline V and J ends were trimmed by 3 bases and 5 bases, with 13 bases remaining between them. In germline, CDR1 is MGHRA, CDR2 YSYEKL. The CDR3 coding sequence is TGCGCCAGCAGCCAGCCCCCGAGCAAGACTGAAGCTTTCTTT. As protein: CASSQPPSKTEAFF.

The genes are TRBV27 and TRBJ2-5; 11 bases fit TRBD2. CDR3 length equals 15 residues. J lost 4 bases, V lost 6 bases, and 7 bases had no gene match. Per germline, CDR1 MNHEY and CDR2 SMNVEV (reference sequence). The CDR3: CASRLLAGAPETQYF. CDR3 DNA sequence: TGTGCCAGCAGATTACTAGCGGGAGCCCCAGAGACCCAGTACTTC.

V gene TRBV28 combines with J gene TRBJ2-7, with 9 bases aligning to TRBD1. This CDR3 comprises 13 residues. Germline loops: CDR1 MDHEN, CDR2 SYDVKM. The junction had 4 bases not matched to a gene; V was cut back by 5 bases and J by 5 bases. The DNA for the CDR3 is TGTGCCAGCAGTCCGGGACAGGGCGACGAGCAGTACTTC. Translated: CASSPGQGDEQYF.

CDR3 sequence reads: CASSLGNRAIETQYF. The CDR3 DNA reads as TGTGCCAGCAGCTTGGGAAACAGGGCGATTGAGACCCAGTACTTC. This sequence joins TRBV5-4 and TRBJ2-5; maybe TRBD1 (6 bases). V gave up 0 bases and J gave up 5 bases, with 14 bases separating them. CDR1 and CDR2 from the germline V gene are SGHNT and YYREEE (reference sequence). CDR3 length: 15 amino acids.

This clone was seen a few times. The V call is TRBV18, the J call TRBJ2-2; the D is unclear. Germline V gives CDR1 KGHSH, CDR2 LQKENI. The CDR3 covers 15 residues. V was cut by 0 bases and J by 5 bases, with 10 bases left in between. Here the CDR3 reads CASSPPNRSTGELFF. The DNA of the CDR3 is TGTGCCAGCTCACCACCAAACAGATCGACCGGGGAGCTGTTTTTT.

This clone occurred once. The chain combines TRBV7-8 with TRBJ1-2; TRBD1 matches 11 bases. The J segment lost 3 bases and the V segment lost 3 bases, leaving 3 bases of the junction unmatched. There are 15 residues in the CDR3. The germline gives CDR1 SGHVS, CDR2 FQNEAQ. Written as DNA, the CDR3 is TGTGCCAGCAGCTTCCGGGACAGGGGGGACTATGGCTACACCTTC. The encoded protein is CASSFRDRGDYGYTF.

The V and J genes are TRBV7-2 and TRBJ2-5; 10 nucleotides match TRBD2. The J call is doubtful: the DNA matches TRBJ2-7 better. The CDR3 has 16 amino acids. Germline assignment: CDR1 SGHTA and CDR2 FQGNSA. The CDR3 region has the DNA TGTGCCAGCAGCAACCAAAGGACTAGCGGAGTATACGAGCAGTACTTC. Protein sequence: CASSNQRTSGVYEQYF.